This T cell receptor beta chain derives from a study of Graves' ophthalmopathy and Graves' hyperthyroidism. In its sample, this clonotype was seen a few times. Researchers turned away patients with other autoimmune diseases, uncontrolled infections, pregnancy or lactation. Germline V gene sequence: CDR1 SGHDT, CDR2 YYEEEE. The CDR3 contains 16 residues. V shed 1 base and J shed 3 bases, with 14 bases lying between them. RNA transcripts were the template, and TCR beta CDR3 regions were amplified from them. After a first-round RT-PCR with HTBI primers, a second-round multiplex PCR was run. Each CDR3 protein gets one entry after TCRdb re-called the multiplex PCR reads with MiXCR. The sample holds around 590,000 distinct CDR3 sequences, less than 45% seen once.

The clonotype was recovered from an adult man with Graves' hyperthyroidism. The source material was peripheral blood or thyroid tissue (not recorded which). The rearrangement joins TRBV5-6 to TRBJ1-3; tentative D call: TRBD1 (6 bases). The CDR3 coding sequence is TGTGCCAGCAGCTTGTCAGCCGGGGGCCTTGGAAACACCATATATTTT. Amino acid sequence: CASSLSAGGLGNTIYF.